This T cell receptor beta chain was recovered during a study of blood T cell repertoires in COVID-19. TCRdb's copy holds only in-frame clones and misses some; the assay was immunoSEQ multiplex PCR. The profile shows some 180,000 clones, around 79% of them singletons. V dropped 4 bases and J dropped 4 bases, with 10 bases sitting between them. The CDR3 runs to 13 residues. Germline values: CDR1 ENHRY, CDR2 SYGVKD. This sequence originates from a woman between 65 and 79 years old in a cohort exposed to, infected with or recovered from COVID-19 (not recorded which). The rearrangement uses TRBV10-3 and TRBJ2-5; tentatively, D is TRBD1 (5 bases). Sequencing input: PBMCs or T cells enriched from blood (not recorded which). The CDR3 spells CAISVRRGETQYF. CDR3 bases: TGTGCCATCAGTGTACGTAGGGGAGAGACCCAGTACTTC.